This T cell receptor (beta chain) was profiled in a study of blood T cell repertoires in COVID-19. The overall study: T cells, B-cell-depleted T cells, or PBMCs provided the cDNA or gDNA that served as material.

The germline V gene has CDR1 SGHNT and CDR2 YYREEE (reference sequence). V dropped 4 bases and J dropped 13; count of bases not matched to a gene: 7. The CDR3 extends over 13 amino acids. The assay was immunoSEQ multiplex PCR, and TCRdb's table has in-frame clones only and misses some. This sample has under 400,000 clones; 70% to 90% occur once, and the top ten carry roughly 4.2%. Allocation to cohorts depended on clinical history reported by the participants. The specimen was PBMCs or T cells enriched from blood (not recorded which). This sequence joins TRBV5-4 and TRBJ2-7; TRBD2 matches at 14 bases. The sequence came from a middle-aged woman with acute COVID-19. DNA for the CDR3: TGTGCCAGCAGCCCGGGACTAGCGGGAGTTTCCTACTTC. Translated: CASSPGLAGVSYF.